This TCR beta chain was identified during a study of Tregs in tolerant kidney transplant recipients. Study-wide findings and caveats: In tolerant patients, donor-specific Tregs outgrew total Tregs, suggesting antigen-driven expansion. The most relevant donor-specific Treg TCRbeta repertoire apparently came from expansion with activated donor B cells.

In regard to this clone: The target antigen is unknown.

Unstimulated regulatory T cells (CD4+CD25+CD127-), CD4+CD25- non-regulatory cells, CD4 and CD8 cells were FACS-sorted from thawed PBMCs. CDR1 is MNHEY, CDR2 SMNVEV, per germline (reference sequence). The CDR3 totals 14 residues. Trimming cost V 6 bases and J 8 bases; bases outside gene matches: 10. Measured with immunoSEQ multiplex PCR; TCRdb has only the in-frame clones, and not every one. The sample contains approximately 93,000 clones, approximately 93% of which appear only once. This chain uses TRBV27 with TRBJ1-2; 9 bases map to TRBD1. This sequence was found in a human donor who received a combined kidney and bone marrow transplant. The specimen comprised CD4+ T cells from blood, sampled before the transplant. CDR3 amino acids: CASRIGGQGRGYTF. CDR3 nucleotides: TGTGCCAGCAGAATAGGGGGACAGGGACGGGGCTACACCTTC.